Below are 10 T cell receptor beta chains sequenced from a single sample in a study of blood T cell repertoires in COVID-19. Only in-frame clones appear in the TCRdb table, and some are missing; sequencing was by immunoSEQ multiplex PCR. The repertoire includes about 140,000 clones, approximately 88% of them detected once, and roughly 30% sits in the top ten. Sequencing was performed on peripheral blood. The receptor source for this set is a human donor in a cohort sampled during active COVID-19.

This chain joins TRBV18 and TRBJ2-5; D gene ambiguous. The CDR3 consists of 16 residues. The germline gives CDR1 KGHSH, CDR2 LQKENI. With 2 bases removed from V and 5 bases from J, the gap between germline ends came to 18 bases. In DNA, the CDR3 is TGTGCCAGCTCACCAGCCTTACAGAGTACCAGTGAGACCCAGTACTTC. Its translation: CASSPALQSTSETQYF.

The chain has TRBV18 and TRBJ1-1; tentative D call: TRBD1 (5 bases). Deletions cut 5 bases from V and 1 base from J, with 5 bases between. The germline V gene encodes CDR1 KGHSH and CDR2 LQKENI. The CDR3 sequence is 12 residues long. CDR3 sequence reads: CASSGANTEAFF. In nucleotides, the CDR3 is TGTGCCAGCTCAGGGGCGAACACTGAAGCTTTCTTT.

This chain joins TRBV12-3 or TRBV12-4 and TRBJ2-3, with D perhaps TRBD1 (6 bases). This CDR3 is 13 amino acids long. Deletions cut 1 base from V and 4 bases from J, with 6 bases between. CDR3 protein: CASSLGGPDTQYF. The CDR3 bases are TGTGCCAGCAGTTTAGGGGGGCCAGATACGCAGTATTTT.

DNA of the CDR3: TGTGCCAGCAAGGGACAGGTTAATGAAAAACTGTTTTTT. It codes for CASKGQVNEKLFF. The genes are TRBV25-1 and TRBJ1-4; 8 bases are shared with TRBD1. The length of the CDR3 is 13 residues. Germline V gene sequence: CDR1 MGHDK, CDR2 SYGVNS. V shed 7 bases, J shed 4 bases, and the junction held 2 bases outside the gene matches.

This chain connects TRBV6-5 to TRBJ1-1, with D perhaps TRBD1 (6 bases). Germline lookup yields CDR1 MNHEY and CDR2 SVGAGI. Trimming left V 5 bases short and J 6 bases short, with 13 bases between. The CDR3 extends over 13 amino acids. The CDR3 protein is CASSQQGEAEAFF. Here the CDR3 DNA reads TGTGCCAGCAGTCAACAGGGTGAGGCTGAAGCTTTCTTT.

The V call is TRBV29-1, the J call TRBJ2-5; a weak D match, TRBD1 (5 bases). Germline CDR1 is SQVTM and CDR2 is ANQGSEA. This CDR3 spans 12 amino acids. V lost 7 bases and J lost 0, with 9 bases in between. The CDR3 sequence: CSATVYQETQYF. CDR3 bases: TGCAGCGCGACAGTGTACCAAGAGACCCAGTACTTC.

This sequence joins TRBV30 and TRBJ1-1, with 8 positions matching TRBD1. Germline V gene data show CDR1 as GTSNPN and CDR2 as SVGIG (reference sequence). Unmatched junction bases numbered 6, after V lost 3 bases and J lost 3 bases. CDR3 length: 14 residues. CDR3 loop: CAWRVTGAYTEAFF. The CDR3 region has the DNA TGTGCCTGGAGGGTGACAGGGGCCTACACTGAAGCTTTCTTT.

The chain is built from TRBV9 and TRBJ2-1; 15 positions agree with TRBD2. The CDR3 loop spans 18 amino acids. Germline V CDR1 and CDR2: SGDLS, YYNGEE. V dropped 3 bases and J dropped 8; count of bases not matched to a gene: 12. CDR3 amino acids: CASSAPLGLAGGRDEQFF. Here the CDR3 DNA reads TGTGCCAGCAGCGCTCCGTTGGGACTAGCGGGGGGTAGAGATGAGCAGTTCTTC.

The chain has TRBV7-8 and TRBJ1-2, with D tentatively TRBD1 (6 bases). This CDR3 is built from 13 residues. Germline CDR1 SGHVS, CDR2 FQNEAQ. Trimming shortened V by 5 bases and J by 3 bases, and 10 bases separated the two germline ends. The CDR3, as DNA: TGTGCCAGCAGCCCGGACAGCTACTATGGCTACACCTTC. Protein product: CASSPDSYYGYTF.

This clone was seen once. CDR3 DNA sequence: TGTGCCAGCAGCCCCGCGGGACTAGCGGGGAACAATGAGCAGTTCTTC. It codes for CASSPAGLAGNNEQFF. The chain combines TRBV7-3 with TRBJ2-1; 13 bases fit TRBD2. The CDR3 consists of 16 residues. Per the germline V gene, CDR1 is SGHTA and CDR2 is FQGTGA. Trimming removed 5 bases from V and 5 bases from J; junction bases left unmatched: 6.